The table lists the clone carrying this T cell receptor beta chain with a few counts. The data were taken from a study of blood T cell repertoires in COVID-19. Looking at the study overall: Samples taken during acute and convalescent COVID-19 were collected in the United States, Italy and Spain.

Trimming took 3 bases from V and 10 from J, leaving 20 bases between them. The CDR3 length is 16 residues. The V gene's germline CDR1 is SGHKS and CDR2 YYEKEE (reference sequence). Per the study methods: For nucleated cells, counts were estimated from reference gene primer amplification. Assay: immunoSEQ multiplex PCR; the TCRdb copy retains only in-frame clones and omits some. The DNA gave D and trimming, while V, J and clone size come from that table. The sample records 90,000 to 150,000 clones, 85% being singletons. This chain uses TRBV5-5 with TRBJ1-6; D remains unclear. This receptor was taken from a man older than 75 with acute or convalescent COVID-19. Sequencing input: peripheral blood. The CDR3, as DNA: TGTGCCAGCAGCTACTATCCGGGAGCGGATGGGTCACCCCTCCACTTT. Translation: CASSYYPGADGSPLHF.